A selection of T cell receptor beta chains follows, all from one sample in a study of blood T cell repertoires in COVID-19. The protocol was immunoSEQ multiplex PCR, while the TCRdb copy is restricted to in-frame clones and leaves out a portion. The data hold a few hundred thousand clones, with 85% to 90% observed a single time. Material for sequencing was PBMCs or T cells enriched from blood (not recorded which). The receptors come from a man aged 30 to 39 who had recovered from COVID-19. The CDR3 runs from the conserved cysteine through the conserved F or W. D genes are given only for firm matches.

v_gene	d_gene	CDR3aa
TRBV30	.	CAWSRSGFKSGYTF
TRBV6-5	.	CASTSKATGEKLFF
TRBV15	.	CATSRMDSSYEQYF
TRBV7-2	.	CAGRRQGGTEAFF
TRBV19	TRBD1	CASSITPDRGQGYTF
TRBV30	.	CAWSPVGGYYVEVHF
TRBV6-2/TRBV6-3	.	CASSPIPTSPGEKLFF
TRBV11-3	TRBD2	CASSLEGTSRYNEQFF
TRBV28	.	CALAKNGRFPYGYTF
TRBV10-2	TRBD2	CASNRLAGLTDTQYF
TRBV6-5	.	CASSFGGEPQHF
TRBV12-3/TRBV12-4	.	CASSYIGVTEAFF
TRBV2	TRBD1	CASSSGQSNTEAFF
TRBV14	TRBD1	CASSPRTGRSSNQPQHF
TRBV27	TRBD2	CASSWLAGDTGELFF
TRBV11-2	TRBD1	CASSRDRGVEQYF
TRBV5-1	.	CASSWRGGGLTEAFF
TRBV6-5	.	CASRSALDRNEKLFF
TRBV7-9	.	CASSPVLGEQYF
TRBV9	.	CASSDTGFSTDTQYF
TRBV19	.	CASQSGNQPQHF
TRBV19	.	CASSFSGNRPPMNTEAFF
TRBV12-2	.	CASRLGARGYSNQPQHF
TRBV19	TRBD1	CASSTHLHLGTAQETQYF
TRBV2	.	CASSRDTNQPQHF
TRBV27	TRBD1	CASKLTGGPYGYTF
TRBV30	.	CAWSALRRLNTEAFF
TRBV15	.	CATSRDQGNTIYF
TRBV19	TRBD2	CASSRTPHAGGSYNEQFF
TRBV6-5	TRBD2	CASSYSFGGGTDTQYF
TRBV30	TRBD1	CAWSIGTAIGTEAFF
TRBV24-1	.	CATSSLKRGEAFF
TRBV6-5	.	CASRDLNIQYF
TRBV4-2	.	CASSQEPQGTSTGELFF
TRBV6-4	TRBD1	CASSDLDRDRASGEQYF
TRBV28	TRBD1	CASMRGDRVSQPQHF
TRBV24-1	.	CATSDSVLPSSYNEQFF
TRBV12-3/TRBV12-4	.	CASTLYNEQFF
TRBV4-1	.	CASSQVSVPGTDTQYF
TRBV27	TRBD1	CASRGRTGAEEKLFF
TRBV9	TRBD1	CASSVGKQGSSYNEQFF
TRBV19	TRBD1	CASRDGQEPYGYTF
TRBV7-9	.	CASSLVQGSGGYTF
TRBV4-2	TRBD2	CASSQLGSAGGFYEQYF
TRBV11-2	.	CASSLDNNSPLHF